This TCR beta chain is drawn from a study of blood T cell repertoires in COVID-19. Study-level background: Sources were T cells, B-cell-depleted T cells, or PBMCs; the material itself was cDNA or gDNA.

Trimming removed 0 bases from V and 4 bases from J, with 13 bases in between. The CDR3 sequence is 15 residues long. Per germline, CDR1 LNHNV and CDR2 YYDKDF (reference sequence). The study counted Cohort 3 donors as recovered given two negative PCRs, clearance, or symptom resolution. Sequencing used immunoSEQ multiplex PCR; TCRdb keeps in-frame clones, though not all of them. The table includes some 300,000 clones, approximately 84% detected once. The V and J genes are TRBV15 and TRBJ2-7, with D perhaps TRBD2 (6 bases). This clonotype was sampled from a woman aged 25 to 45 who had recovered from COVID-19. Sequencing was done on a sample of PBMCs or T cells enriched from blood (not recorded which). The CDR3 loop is CATSRDTGVWYEQYF. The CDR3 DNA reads TGTGCCACCAGCAGAGATACGGGGGTGTGGTACGAGCAGTACTTC.